This T cell receptor (beta chain) originates from a study of T cells in Graves' hyperthyroidism and ophthalmopathy. What was amplified from RNA transcripts were TCR beta CDR3 regions. TCR CDR3 underwent first-round RT-PCR with the HTBI primer set. TCRdb itself ran the multiplex PCR reads through MiXCR, one entry per CDR3 protein. This table has 300,000 or so distinct CDR3 sequences, roughly 23% appearing once. For Graves' hyperthyroidism to be stable, ophthalmopathy could not progress within 18 months. The hyperthyroidism patients had all been newly diagnosed, and their disease duration was under 2 months. Their ages ranged from 18 to 65 years. Sequencing was done on a sample of blood. This receptor was taken from a woman aged 45-59 years with Graves' hyperthyroidism.

This CDR3 reads CASSLGEGTGGMKAFF. The DNA of the CDR3 is TGTGCCAGCAGCTTGGGTGAGGGGACAGGGGGCATGAAAGCTTTCTTT. The chain employs TRBV5-5 and TRBJ1-1, with 12 bases lining up with TRBD1. V was pared by 0 bases and J by 9 bases, with 9 bases of the junction left unmatched. CDR1 SGHKS and CDR2 YYEKEE come from the germline V gene (reference sequence). The CDR3 is 16 amino acids. The full variable domain, its missing parts supplied by reference TRBV5-5 and TRBJ1-1, is DAGVTQSPTHLIKTRGQQVTLRCSPISGHKSVSWYQQVLGQGPQFIFQYYEKEERGRGNFPDRFSARQFPNYSSELNVNALLLGDSALYLCASSLGEGTGGMKAFFGQGTRLTVV.